These 20 T cell receptor beta chains share one sample of origin, sequenced in a study of T-cell reconstitution after alpha-beta-depleted transplantation in children. Unique molecular identifiers featured in how the TCRbeta library was prepared. MiXCR, run by TCRdb on the PCR reads, gives a single entry per CDR3 protein. The data show some 500,000 distinct CDR3 sequences, with approximately 32% seen just once and 2% to 3% held by the top ten. The specimen comprised PBMCs from the stem cell graft donor, sampled from the stem cell graft. The receptor source for this set is a human donor who donated a stem cell graft to a child with aplastic anemia.

This clonotype showed up just a few times. The V call is TRBV5-5, the J call TRBJ1-2; unclear D gene. The CDR3 is 16 amino acids. Per the germline V gene, CDR1 is SGHKS and CDR2 is YYEKEE (reference sequence). V was shortened by 4 bases and J by 3 bases, with 19 bases between the two germline ends. The CDR3 sequence: CASSGPVVFSDYGYTF. In nucleotides, the CDR3 is TGTGCCAGCAGCGGGCCGGTCGTGTTTTCGGACTATGGCTACACCTTC.

The chain joins TRBV28 to TRBJ1-6; D gene unclear. CDR1 is MDHEN and CDR2 is SYDVKM in the germline V gene. The CDR3 is 13 amino acids. V lost 6 bases and J 6 bases, leaving 9 bases between the germline ends. CDR3 sequence: CASSLPINSPLHF. The CDR3 DNA sequence: TGTGCCAGCAGCCTTCCGATTAATTCACCCCTCCACTTT.

The genes are TRBV28 and TRBJ2-1; 8 positions match TRBD1. The CDR3 is 15 residues long. V shed 7 bases, J shed 7 bases, and the junction held 12 bases outside the gene matches. CDR1 and CDR2 (germline): MDHEN, SYDVKM. The CDR3 region has the DNA TGTGCCAGCAAGCTCTCGGACAGGGACTGGAATGAGCAGTTCTTC. This codes for CASKLSDRDWNEQFF.

The rearrangement uses TRBV5-1 and TRBJ2-1; 8 nucleotides agree with TRBD2. The germline gives CDR1 SGHRS, CDR2 YFSETQ. V shed 4 bases, J shed 8 bases, and the junction held 8 bases outside the gene matches. The CDR3 is 14 residues long. The CDR3 here is CASSPGGRSYEQFF. As DNA, the CDR3 is TGCGCCAGCAGCCCGGGAGGGCGTTCATATGAGCAGTTCTTC.

The V gene is TRBV5-1, the J gene TRBJ1-4; possibly TRBD1 for D (6 bases). Trimming left V 3 bases short and J 4 bases short, with 13 bases between. This CDR3 spans 15 amino acids. Germline CDR1 is SGHRS and CDR2 is YFSETQ. The CDR3 loop is CASSSADRYNEKLFF. The CDR3 DNA reads as TGCGCCAGCAGCTCCGCAGACAGGTATAATGAAAAACTGTTTTTT. Complete variable domain (other parts from reference TRBV5-1 and TRBJ1-4): KAGVTQTPRYLIKTRGQQVTLSCSPISGHRSVSWYQQTPGQGLQFLFEYFSETQRNKGNFPGRFSGRQFSNSRSEMNVSTLELGDSALYLCASSSADRYNEKLFFGSGTQLSVL.

V is TRBV5-6 and J is TRBJ1-5, with TRBD1 matching over 9 bases. V shed 1 base and J 0 bases; nucleotides not matched to a gene: 5. This CDR3 spans 17 amino acids. The V gene's germline CDR1 is SGHDT and CDR2 YYEEEE. This chain's CDR3 is CASSLTGGASSNQPQHF. The CDR3 DNA is TGTGCCAGCAGCTTGACAGGGGGCGCATCTAGCAATCAGCCCCAGCATTTT.

This clonotype occurred a few times. The chain is built from TRBV25-1 and TRBJ1-1; a weak D match, TRBD1 (5 bases). V gave up 4 bases and J gave up 0 bases, with 21 bases separating them. Germline lookup yields CDR1 MGHDK and CDR2 SYGVNS. This CDR3 spans 18 amino acids. The CDR3 reads CASSGDAAGFGLNTEAFF. CDR3 in DNA: TGTGCCAGCAGTGGGGACGCGGCAGGGTTCGGACTGAACACTGAAGCTTTCTTT.

This clonotype was seen a few times. The rearrangement joins TRBV12-3 or TRBV12-4 to TRBJ2-3; D perhaps matches TRBD1 (6 bases). V was shortened by 5 bases and J by 0 bases, with 12 bases between the two germline ends. CDR3 length equals 15 residues. CDR3 nucleotide sequence: TGTGCCAGCAGTCTACAGGGCCTCAGCACAGATACGCAGTATTTT. Its protein product is CASSLQGLSTDTQYF.

In its sample, this clonotype was seen a few times. The chain couples TRBV6-2 or TRBV6-3 to TRBJ1-5; D is possibly TRBD1 (6 bases). This CDR3 spans 14 amino acids. Between the trimmed V and J ends, which lost 10 bases and 4 bases, there was a span of 17 bases. CDR1 is MNHEY and CDR2 is SVGEGT in the germline V gene. This chain's CDR3 is CATTLGTRNQPQHF. The CDR3 nucleotides are TGTGCCACGACCCTCGGGACAAGAAATCAGCCCCAGCATTTT.

The rearrangement uses TRBV29-1 and TRBJ1-1, with D maybe TRBD1 (5 bases). The CDR3 is 13 residues long. Germline V CDR1 and CDR2: SQVTM, ANQGSEA. V was cut by 3 bases and J by 1 base, with 9 bases left in between. CDR3 in amino acids: CSVEGRGNTEAFF. Written as DNA, the CDR3 is TGCAGCGTTGAGGGGCGAGGGAACACTGAAGCTTTCTTT.

The rearrangement joins TRBV30 to TRBJ2-4, with 7 bases aligning to TRBD1. The germline V gene has CDR1 GTSNPN and CDR2 SVGIG (reference sequence). The length of the CDR3 is 16 residues. V shed 2 bases, J shed 0 bases, and the junction held 7 bases outside the gene matches. The CDR3 bases are TGTGCCTGGAGTCTCGACAGGGTTTCAGCCAAAAACATTCAGTACTTC. Its translation: CAWSLDRVSAKNIQYF.

V and J are TRBV3-1 and TRBJ1-5; D is ambiguous. Per the germline V gene, CDR1 is LGHDT and CDR2 is YNNKEL (reference sequence). V gave up 4 bases and J gave up 0 bases, with 7 bases separating them. This CDR3 has 14 amino acids. The DNA for the CDR3 is TGTGCCAGCAGCCCCCAGGATAGCAATCAGCCCCAGCATTTT. Translation gives CASSPQDSNQPQHF.

V gene TRBV5-1 combines with J gene TRBJ2-3; 8 nucleotides agree with TRBD2. Trimming at V came to 3 bases and at J to 2 bases, leaving 5 bases not matched to a gene. Looked up from germline, CDR1 is SGHRS and CDR2 is YFSETQ. This CDR3 contains 15 residues. The CDR3 DNA reads TGCGCCAGCAGCTCTGTAGCGGGACCCACAGATACGCAGTATTTT. Protein sequence: CASSSVAGPTDTQYF.

The chain is built from TRBV5-1 and TRBJ1-2, with a tentative D call TRBD1 (6 bases). The CDR3 covers 15 residues. V lost 2 bases, J lost 4 bases, and 15 bases lay in between. In germline, CDR1 is SGHRS, CDR2 YFSETQ. The CDR3 sequence: CASSLAQGNLYGYTF. CDR3 coding DNA: TGCGCCAGCAGCTTAGCCCAGGGGAACCTCTATGGCTACACCTTC.

This clonotype has more than one count but fewer than ten. CDR3 DNA: TGCAGTGCTCGAGGGGGCGCGGGCAATCAGCCCCAGCATTTT. Encoded protein: CSARGGAGNQPQHF. The J gene is TRBJ1-5, the V gene TRBV20-1, with 7 bases that match TRBD1. CDR1 and CDR2 from the germline V gene are DFQATT and SNEGSKA (reference sequence). This CDR3 spans 14 amino acids. J lost 2 bases, V lost 5 bases, and 6 bases had no gene match.

This chain connects TRBV15 to TRBJ1-1, with D maybe TRBD1 (5 bases). Per the germline V gene, CDR1 is LNHNV and CDR2 is YYDKDF (reference sequence). The V and J ends lost 6 bases and 3 bases respectively, with 8 bases between them. The length of the CDR3 is 12 residues. CDR3 coding DNA: TGTGCCACCAGTGGGGCGGACACTGAAGCTTTCTTT. Residues: CATSGADTEAFF.

This clonotype came up a few times. The V call is TRBV11-2, the J call TRBJ1-1; 9 bases match TRBD1. Unmatched junction bases numbered 11, after V lost 3 bases and J lost 0 bases. Germline V lookup: CDR1 SGHAT, CDR2 FQNNGV. The CDR3 is 18 amino acids. In nucleotides, the CDR3 is TGTGCCAGCAGCTTGCCCCGGGACAGGGCAATATTGAACACTGAAGCTTTCTTT. It translates to CASSLPRDRAILNTEAFF.

The gene calls are TRBV12-3 or TRBV12-4 and TRBJ2-5, with D tentatively TRBD2 (5 bases). V was clipped by 7 bases and J by 1 base, with 10 bases between them. The CDR3 is 13 residues long. The CDR3 DNA follows: TGTGCCAGCACCTCGGGGTCCCAAGAGACCCAGTACTTC. This translates into CASTSGSQETQYF.

The chain joins TRBV6-1 to TRBJ2-2; D is possibly TRBD1 (7 bases). The CDR3 is 15 amino acids. Trimming removed 7 bases from V and 6 bases from J, with 18 bases in between. CDR1 is MNHNS, CDR2 SASEGT, per germline. CDR3 sequence: CASTRLEGAAGELFF. In DNA form, the CDR3 reads TGTGCCAGCACTAGACTAGAGGGGGCCGCCGGGGAGCTGTTTTTT.

This clonotype was seen a handful of times. The rearrangement links TRBV7-8 to TRBJ1-5; no clear D gene. V lost 5 bases, J lost 1 base, and 12 bases lay in between. This CDR3 is built from 15 residues. Germline V gene sequence: CDR1 SGHVS, CDR2 FQNEAQ. The CDR3 reads CASSPQSGSNQPQHF. Written as DNA, the CDR3 is TGTGCCAGCAGCCCCCAGTCGGGGAGCAATCAGCCCCAGCATTTT.